The 20 T cell receptor beta chains below come from one sample, sequenced in a study of T cells in women clearing cervical HPV infection. The repertoire was sequenced with immunoSEQ multiplex PCR; TCRdb's copy has only in-frame clones and lacks some. The repertoire table contains fewer than 35,000 clones. Sequences were obtained from blood buffy coat. The source is a woman between 18 and 70 years old with a cervical HPV16 infection that either progressed to CIN3+ or cleared (not recorded which).

For this clone: The CDR3 is cut off 3 residues early in the read; its end comes from the germline J gene. V gene TRBV20-1 combines with J gene TRBJ1-1, with D possibly matching TRBD1 (6 bases). There are 19 residues in the CDR3. V was clipped by 0 bases and J by 1 base, with 24 bases between them. Per germline, CDR1 DFQATT and CDR2 SNEGSKA (reference sequence). CDR3 protein: CSARDSLARGAVGNTEAFF. The sequenced CDR3 bases are TGCAGTGCTAGAGATAGTTTGGCTCGGGGGGCCGTAGGGAACACTGAA.

Remarks on this clone: The read stops 3 residues short of the end of the CDR3; the missing end is completed from the germline J gene. The V call is TRBV2, the J call TRBJ2-3; D might be TRBD2 (6 bases). Germline V lookup: CDR1 SNHLY, CDR2 FYNNEI. The CDR3 is 14 amino acids. With 6 bases removed from V and 6 bases from J, the gap between germline ends came to 16 bases. The CDR3 loop is CASSSGRGGDTQYF. CDR3 DNA, as far as it was read: TGTGCCAGCAGCTCAGGGCGGGGTGGGGATACG.

Remarks on this clone: The read comes to an end 3 residues before the CDR3 does, leaving the germline J gene to fill in the end. V gene TRBV7-6 combines with J gene TRBJ1-1, with TRBD1 matching 7 bases. This CDR3 region has 14 residues. After removal of 3 bases from V and 4 bases from J, the junction contained 5 bases not matched to a gene. Germline CDR1 reads SGHVS; CDR2 reads FNYEAQ. Here the CDR3 reads CASSFGTVGTEAFF. Incomplete CDR3 DNA: TGTGCCAGCAGCTTTGGGACAGTGGGCACTGAA.

Comment on this clone: The read ends 3 residues shy of where the CDR3 ends; the end is completed using the germline J gene. The chain recombines TRBV19 with TRBJ1-5; D is uncertain. The CDR3 has 14 amino acids. Per the germline V gene, CDR1 is LNHDA and CDR2 is SQIVND (reference sequence). The germline V and J ends were trimmed by 3 bases and 3 bases, with 9 bases remaining between them. The CDR3 protein is CASSIISSNQPQHF. The CDR3 DNA, read in part, is TGTGCCAGTAGTATTATAAGCTCCAATCAGCCC.

About this clone itself: The CDR3 extends 3 residues past the end of the read, so its final part is completed from the germline J gene. The rearrangement joins TRBV6-1 to TRBJ1-4, with 8 bases fitting TRBD1. Trimming at V came to 4 bases and at J to 8 bases, leaving 9 bases not matched to a gene. Germline V gives CDR1 MNHNS, CDR2 SASEGT. This CDR3 contains 15 residues. The CDR3 protein is CASSGHRGGSEKLFF. CDR3 DNA, as far as it was read: TGTGCCAGCAGTGGCCACAGGGGGGGATCCGAAAAA.

Note on this clone: The CDR3 end lies 3 residues beyond the end of the read and is filled in from the germline J gene. J is TRBJ2-6 and V is TRBV28, with 8 bases that match TRBD2. The CDR3 length is 18 residues. The trim removed 3 bases at V and 3 bases at J, leaving 10 bases unmatched. Germline V gene data show CDR1 as MDHEN and CDR2 as SYDVKM. CDR3 DNA, as far as it was read: TGTGCCAGCAGTTTCGCGGGAGGAACAATAATTGGGGCCAACGTC. Protein product: CASSFAGGTIIGANV. The complete CDR3 reads CASSFAGGTIIGANVLTF.

To note about this clone: The CDR3 end lies 3 residues beyond the end of the read and is filled in from the germline J gene. This sequence joins TRBV18 and TRBJ1-1; D is undetermined. The CDR3 sequence is 14 residues long. The V gene lost 3 bases and the J gene lost 3 bases, with 11 bases spanning the gap. The germline V gene has CDR1 KGHSH and CDR2 LQKENI. The CDR3: CASSPSAGDTEAFF. CDR3 DNA (partial): TGTGCCAGCTCACCCTCCGCCGGGGACACTGAA.

Turning to this clone: The read falls 3 residues short of the CDR3 end, and the missing part is taken from the germline J gene. V and J are TRBV2 and TRBJ1-5; D not certain. Trimming pared 1 base from V and 4 bases from J, leaving 8 bases between. This CDR3 region has 14 residues. Germline V gene sequence: CDR1 SNHLY, CDR2 FYNNEI. The CDR3 bases that were read are TGTGCCAGCAGTGAAGGGGCAGCTAATCAGCCC. It translates to CASSEGAANQP. The full CDR3 protein reads CASSEGAANQPQHF. Based on the CDR3 plus reference TRBV2 and TRBJ1-5, the full variable domain is EPEVTQTPSHQVTQMGQEVILRCVPISNHLYFYWYRQILGQKVEFLVSFYNNEISEKSEIFDDQFSVERPDGSNFTLKIRSTKLEDSAMYFCASSEGAANQPQHFGDGTRLSIL.

As regards this clone: With the read ending 3 residues before the CDR3 end, the germline J gene is used to fill in that end. J is TRBJ2-2 and V is TRBV11-2; D unresolved. Trimming pared 4 bases from V and 6 bases from J, leaving 6 bases between. The CDR3 sequence is 12 residues long. Germline V gene sequence: CDR1 SGHAT, CDR2 FQNNGV. Here the CDR3 reads CASSSPAGELFF. CDR3 DNA, as far as it was read: TGTGCCAGCAGCTCTCCAGCCGGGGAG.

Incomplete CDR3 DNA: TGTGCCAGCAGCCCCTCTAGCGGAACAGAGACC. This encodes CASSPSSGTET. The CDR3 as a whole reads CASSPSSGTETQYF. The chain combines TRBV7-3 with TRBJ2-5; 7 positions match TRBD2. The read halts 3 residues ahead of the CDR3 end, with the missing end drawn from the germline J gene. The CDR3 is made up of 14 amino acids. The V segment lost 5 bases and the J segment 4 bases; nucleotides outside the gene matches: 7. The V gene's germline CDR1 is SGHTA and CDR2 FQGTGA.

On this clone itself: The read ends 3 residues before the CDR3 terminus; that terminus is restored from the germline J gene. The chain employs TRBV18 and TRBJ1-6, with 7 bases lining up with TRBD1. V lost 2 bases, J lost 8 bases, and 3 bases stayed unmatched. The CDR3 has 14 residues. Germline CDR1 is KGHSH and CDR2 is LQKENI. The DNA read from the CDR3 is TGTGCCAGCTCACCAAACAGGGGTGATTCACCC. Protein sequence: CASSPNRGDSP. The CDR3, in full, reads CASSPNRGDSPLHF.

On this clone: The CDR3 end lies 3 residues beyond the end of the read and is filled in from the germline J gene. V usage is TRBV10-2 and J usage is TRBJ1-5, with a tentative D call TRBD1 (6 bases). Germline V gene sequence: CDR1 WSHSY, CDR2 SAAADI. CDR3 length: 14 residues. The V gene lost 3 bases and the J gene lost 5 bases, with 11 bases spanning the gap. CDR3: CASSDRAGDQPQHF. CDR3 bases read: TGCGCCAGCAGTGATAGGGCAGGGGATCAGCCC.

Comment on this clone: Read sequence stops 3 residues before the CDR3 end, and the germline J gene provides the missing end. The chain uses TRBV29-1 and TRBJ1-1; 7 nucleotides line up with TRBD1. With 7 bases clipped from V and 2 bases from J, the junction kept 7 bases outside the gene matches. CDR1 SQVTM and CDR2 ANQGSEA come from the germline V gene. There are 13 residues in the CDR3. The part of the CDR3 DNA that was read is TGCAGCGCGGGGACAGTGGAAAACACTGAA. This encodes CSAGTVENTE. From start to end, the CDR3 is CSAGTVENTEAFF.

The sequenced part of the CDR3 DNA is TGTGCCTGGGACAGGGGTTTTGGC. This encodes CAWDRGFG. The full CDR3 sequence reads CAWDRGFGYTF. The rearrangement uses TRBV30 and TRBJ1-2, with TRBD1 identical over 8 bases. The read terminates 3 residues before the CDR3 end, so the remaining end is supplied by the germline J gene. This CDR3 contains 11 residues. V trimming: 5 bases; J trimming: 7 bases; junction bases outside the gene matches: 3. Germline assignment: CDR1 GTSNPN and CDR2 SVGIG (reference sequence).

This clone is deemed medium-sized by its frequency. The observed sequence ends 3 residues before the CDR3 terminus, with the missing tail filled in from the germline J gene. The genes are TRBV4-2 and TRBJ1-5, with D maybe TRBD1 (6 bases). The CDR3 sequence is 20 residues long. The V gene lost 2 bases and the J gene lost 2 bases, with 25 bases spanning the gap. Germline CDR1 LGHNA, CDR2 YNFKEQ. The CDR3 spells CASSQPGATGDTPGNQPQHF. The covered CDR3 bases are TGTGCCAGCAGCCAACCAGGGGCAACAGGCGATACCCCTGGCAATCAGCCC.

Regarding this clone: The read ends 3 residues before the CDR3 terminus; that terminus is restored from the germline J gene. This chain joins TRBV7-6 and TRBJ1-1; unclear D gene. Germline-derived CDR1 and CDR2 are SGHVS and FNYEAQ. The CDR3 spans 13 residues. Trimming shortened V by 6 bases and J by 1 base, and 9 bases separated the two germline ends. CDR3 sequence: CASRNPGNTEAFF. CDR3 DNA (partial): TGTGCCAGCAGAAATCCGGGGAACACTGAA.

With regard to this clone: The missing CDR3 end, 3 residues past where the read stops, is filled in from the germline J gene. The rearrangement uses TRBV7-2 and TRBJ1-6, with D perhaps matching TRBD1 (5 bases). Trimming stripped 0 bases from V and 9 bases from J, with 15 bases between. CDR3 length: 16 amino acids. Germline-derived CDR1 and CDR2 are SGHTA and FQGNSA. The sequenced CDR3 bases are TGTGCCAGCAGCTTAGCAGCAGGGATTAGTAGTTCACCC. Encoded protein: CASSLAAGISSSP. The CDR3, in full, reads CASSLAAGISSSPLHF.

Comments on this clone: The read ends 3 residues before the CDR3 terminus; that terminus is restored from the germline J gene. The rearrangement joins TRBV7-8 to TRBJ2-3; D is ambiguous. CDR3 length equals 16 residues. Germline loops: CDR1 SGHVS, CDR2 FQNEAQ. V was pared by 4 bases and J by 7 bases, with 21 bases between. CDR3: CASSSPNGGSPHTQYF. Incomplete CDR3 DNA: TGTGCCAGCAGCTCACCAAACGGCGGAAGCCCGCATACG.

Of note for this clone: The read falls 3 residues short of the CDR3 end, and the missing part is taken from the germline J gene. This chain joins TRBV13 and TRBJ1-2, with 10 bases lining up with TRBD1. CDR1 is PRHDT and CDR2 is FYEKMQ in the germline V gene (reference sequence). This CDR3 region has 18 residues. The J segment lost 1 base and the V segment lost 5 bases, leaving 13 bases of the junction unmatched. The CDR3 sequence: CASSLRGDRGPFNYGYTF. The CDR3 bases that were read are TGTGCCAGCAGCCTGAGGGGGGACAGGGGCCCCTTTAACTATGGC.

Points on this clone: Read data end 3 residues before the CDR3 end; the end is taken from the germline J gene. The chain is built from TRBV18 and TRBJ2-3, with D maybe TRBD1 (6 bases). The CDR3 runs 13 residues. Germline CDR1 reads KGHSH; CDR2 reads LQKENI. The covered CDR3 bases are TGTGCCAGCTCACCGATGGGACACCCCGCG. Residues: CASSPMGHPA. The full CDR3 protein reads CASSPMGHPAQYF.